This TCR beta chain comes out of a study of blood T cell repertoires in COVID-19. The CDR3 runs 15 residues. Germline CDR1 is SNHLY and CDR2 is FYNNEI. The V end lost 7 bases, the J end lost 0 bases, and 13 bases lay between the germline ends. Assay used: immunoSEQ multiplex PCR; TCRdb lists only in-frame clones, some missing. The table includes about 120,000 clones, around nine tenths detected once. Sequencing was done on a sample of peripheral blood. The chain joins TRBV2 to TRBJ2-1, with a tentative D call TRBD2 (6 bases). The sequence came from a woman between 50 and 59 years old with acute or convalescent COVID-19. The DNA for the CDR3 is TGTGCCAGCACGGTGCGGGGCGGCTCCTACAATGAGCAGTTCTTC. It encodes CASTVRGGSYNEQFF. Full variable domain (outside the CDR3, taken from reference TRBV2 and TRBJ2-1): EPEVTQTPSHQVTQMGQEVILRCVPISNHLYFYWYRQILGQKVEFLVSFYNNEISEKSEIFDDQFSVERPDGSNFTLKIRSTKLEDSAMYFCASTVRGGSYNEQFFGPGTRLTVL.